The 30 T cell receptor beta chains below were found in one sample sequenced in a study of CD8 T cells in Susac syndrome. About 0.45 to 1 ug RNA was reverse transcribed with random hexamers. TCRdb ran MiXCR on the immunoSEQ multiplex PCR reads and lists one entry per CDR3 protein. The sample records about 180,000 distinct CDR3 sequences, 90% to 95% being singletons. The sample taken for sequencing was CD4+ T cells from PBMCs. The receptors come from a human donor with Susac syndrome.

In this sample, this clonotype turned up once. The chain has TRBV7-3 and TRBJ1-1; D is ambiguous. The CDR3 runs to 15 residues. Germline CDR1 and CDR2: SGHTA and FQGTGA. V dropped 3 bases and J dropped 1 base, with 12 bases sitting between them. CDR3 amino acids: CASSLAAVGNTEAFF. The CDR3 DNA reads TGTGCCAGCAGCTTGGCAGCCGTAGGGAACACTGAAGCTTTCTTT.

This chain joins TRBV18 and TRBJ1-2; D not certain. CDR3 length: 14 amino acids. CDR1 is KGHSH, CDR2 LQKENI, per germline. Trimming stripped 3 bases from V and 2 bases from J, with 10 bases between. CDR3 sequence (DNA): TGTGCCAGCTCACCTACCCCCATAAACTATGGCTACACCTTC. Translating it yields CASSPTPINYGYTF.

The chain carries TRBV7-9 and TRBJ1-1; D gene unclear. V shed 2 bases and J shed 7 bases, with 14 bases lying between them. CDR1 and CDR2 (germline): SEHNR, FQNEAQ (reference sequence). This CDR3 contains 14 residues. CDR3 in amino acids: CASSLLGSWGEAFF. The CDR3 coding sequence is TGTGCCAGCAGCTTACTAGGCTCCTGGGGTGAAGCTTTCTTT.

The chain recombines TRBV29-1 with TRBJ2-6; TRBD2 might be the D (7 bases). CDR3 length equals 18 residues. V dropped 6 bases and J dropped 0 bases, with 21 bases sitting between them. The germline CDR1 and CDR2 sequences are SQVTM and ANQGSEA. CDR3 DNA sequence: TGCAGCGTGCTGGGGCGGGGCGGGGGCCCCTCTGGGGCCAACGTCCTGACTTTC. This encodes CSVLGRGGGPSGANVLTF.

CDR3 amino acids: CASTRQGGTGELFF. As DNA, the CDR3 is TGTGCCAGCACGAGACAGGGCGGTACCGGGGAGCTGTTTTTT. The genes are TRBV2 and TRBJ2-2; 7 bases are a match to TRBD1. Germline V gene data show CDR1 as SNHLY and CDR2 as FYNNEI. This CDR3 region has 14 residues. Trimming took 7 bases from V and 5 from J; bases not matched to a gene: 7.

V is TRBV18 and J is TRBJ2-7; D is unresolved. The V end was cut by 5 bases, the J end by 5 bases, with 13 bases between. In germline, CDR1 is KGHSH, CDR2 LQKENI. The CDR3 is 13 amino acids. CDR3 protein: CASSTSKVDEQYF. In nucleotides, the CDR3 is TGTGCCAGCTCAACCTCAAAGGTAGACGAGCAGTACTTC.

The chain couples TRBV20-1 to TRBJ2-5; 10 positions match TRBD2. The germline CDR1 and CDR2 sequences are DFQATT and SNEGSKA (reference sequence). This CDR3 spans 17 amino acids. J was trimmed by 6 bases and V by 6 bases; bases with no gene match: 19. As DNA, the CDR3 is TGCAGTGCAATTCAGGGGACCGCTAGCGGGGGTGGGAAGACCCAGTACTTC. Translation: CSAIQGTASGGGKTQYF.

The chain has TRBV30 and TRBJ2-1; D is unresolved. The CDR3 runs 11 residues. V shed 1 base and J shed 6 bases, with 4 bases lying between them. CDR1 is GTSNPN, CDR2 SVGIG, per germline (reference sequence). CDR3 coding DNA: TGTGCCTGGAGTGAGGCCAATGAGCAGTTCTTC. Its translation is CAWSEANEQFF.

The chain couples TRBV20-1 to TRBJ2-5; the D is unclear. Germline CDR1 reads DFQATT; CDR2 reads SNEGSKA (reference sequence). The CDR3 has 15 amino acids. Trimming cost V 3 bases and J 1 base, with 15 bases left between them. Here the CDR3 DNA reads TGCAGTGCTAGGCAGCAAAGGAATTTCCAAGAGACCCAGTACTTC. Residues: CSARQQRNFQETQYF.

The chain employs TRBV7-2 and TRBJ2-7; D remains ambiguous. Germline V gives CDR1 SGHTA, CDR2 FQGNSA. The CDR3 runs 13 residues. V was shortened by 5 bases and J by 3 bases, with 11 bases between the two germline ends. Written as DNA, the CDR3 is TGTGCCAGCAGCCCGGTCGTGGGCTACGAGCAGTACTTC. This translates into CASSPVVGYEQYF.

The genes are TRBV2 and TRBJ1-4, with D possibly matching TRBD1 (5 bases). V was clipped by 8 bases and J by 8 bases, with 15 bases between them. Germline CDR1 SNHLY, CDR2 FYNNEI. The CDR3 length is 13 residues. This chain's CDR3 is CASRGVKEEKLFF. The CDR3 coding sequence is TGTGCCAGCCGGGGGGTAAAGGAGGAAAAACTGTTTTTT. The full variable domain, in which reference TRBV2 and TRBJ1-4 provide the parts outside the CDR3, is EPEVTQTPSHQVTQMGQEVILRCVPISNHLYFYWYRQILGQKVEFLVSFYNNEISEKSEIFDDQFSVERPDGSNFTLKIRSTKLEDSAMYFCASRGVKEEKLFFGSGTQLSVL.

The chain couples TRBV5-1 to TRBJ2-7, with D perhaps TRBD1 or TRBD2 (5 bases each). The CDR3 runs to 15 residues. Between the trimmed V and J ends, which lost 4 bases and 7 bases, there was a span of 21 bases. CDR1 and CDR2 from the germline V gene are SGHRS and YFSETQ. The CDR3 nucleotides are TGCGCCAGCAGCATGGGCCCCGGGGCGCTTGATGAGCAGTACTTC. Translating gives CASSMGPGALDEQYF.

The chain links TRBV29-1 to TRBJ2-2; 11 bases fit TRBD2. The V segment lost 1 base and the J segment 6 bases; nucleotides outside the gene matches: 4. The CDR3 totals 15 residues. Germline V gene lookup returns CDR1 SQVTM and CDR2 ANQGSEA. CDR3 amino acids: CSVEALAGESGELFF. The CDR3 region has the DNA TGCAGCGTTGAAGCACTAGCGGGAGAGTCCGGGGAGCTGTTTTTT.

The chain links TRBV28 to TRBJ1-3, with TRBD1 identical over 7 bases. The length of the CDR3 is 14 residues. The V gene end was trimmed by 4 bases and the J gene end by 4 bases; junction bases not matched to a gene: 4. Germline values: CDR1 MDHEN, CDR2 SYDVKM. In nucleotides, the CDR3 is TGTGCCAGCAGTTCTGCGGGACAGGGAAACACCATATATTTT. Translating gives CASSSAGQGNTIYF.

CDR3 protein: CASRGTGGAGYTF. CDR3 coding DNA: TGTGCCAGCAGAGGGACAGGGGGAGCTGGCTACACCTTC. J is TRBJ1-2 and V is TRBV6-1; 11 nucleotides agree with TRBD1. The V and J ends lost 6 bases and 7 bases, in that order; junction bases with no gene match: 4. The CDR3 extends over 13 amino acids. Germline V gene sequence: CDR1 MNHNS, CDR2 SASEGT.

The gene calls are TRBV6-5 and TRBJ1-2; 7 nucleotides line up with TRBD1. V was pared by 5 bases and J by 8 bases, with 8 bases of the junction left unmatched. The CDR3 contains 13 residues. Per the germline V gene, CDR1 is MNHEY and CDR2 is SVGAGI. CDR3 residues: CASSPGTASGYTF. CDR3 DNA sequence: TGTGCCAGCAGTCCCGGGACAGCCTCGGGCTACACCTTC.

The chain combines TRBV5-1 with TRBJ2-3, with 7 bases aligning to TRBD1. This CDR3 has 20 amino acids. CDR1 is SGHRS and CDR2 is YFSETQ in the germline V gene. V lost 7 bases to trimming and J lost 1 base; unmatched junction nucleotides: 24. The CDR3 nucleotides are TGCGCCAGCCTCTACCAGGGACGACAGGGACCCTACCACGGCACAGATACGCAGTATTTT. Translation gives CASLYQGRQGPYHGTDTQYF.

The genes are TRBV20-1 and TRBJ2-3; possible D gene TRBD1, 5 bases. The germline gives CDR1 DFQATT, CDR2 SNEGSKA (reference sequence). The CDR3 contains 13 residues. The V gene lost 3 bases and the J gene lost 11 bases, with 18 bases spanning the gap. CDR3: CSARTPGAWGQYF. The CDR3 DNA follows: TGCAGTGCTAGGACCCCTGGGGCGTGGGGGCAGTATTTT.

This chain connects TRBV5-1 to TRBJ1-1, with D perhaps TRBD1 (6 bases). Trimming left V 2 bases short and J 1 base short, with 15 bases between. Germline CDR1 and CDR2: SGHRS and YFSETQ. This CDR3 comprises 16 residues. CDR3 region: CASSLLGQRSNTEAFF. The CDR3 coding sequence is TGCGCCAGCAGCTTATTAGGACAGAGGTCGAACACTGAAGCTTTCTTT.

The CDR3 sequence: CASSRRQGAEAFF. CDR3 nucleotides: TGTGCCAGCAGTAGGAGACAGGGGGCTGAAGCTTTCTTT. The chain uses TRBV6-5 and TRBJ1-1, with TRBD1 identical over 9 bases. Trimming cost V 5 bases and J 6 bases; bases outside gene matches: 4. The CDR3 extends over 13 amino acids. CDR1 and CDR2 (germline): MNHEY, SVGAGI.

This chain uses TRBV12-3 or TRBV12-4 with TRBJ2-1; 11 nucleotides line up with TRBD2. The CDR3 extends over 15 amino acids. The V gene end was trimmed by 5 bases and the J gene end by 5 bases; junction bases not matched to a gene: 5. The DNA of the CDR3 is TGTGCCAGCAGTCTTAGCGGGGGGGCCAACAATGAGCAGTTCTTC. Translation gives CASSLSGGANNEQFF.

The rearrangement joins TRBV6-5 to TRBJ1-2, with TRBD1 matching over 7 bases. V was clipped by 4 bases and J by 4 bases; unmatched bases: 15. The germline V gene has CDR1 MNHEY and CDR2 SVGAGI. CDR3 length: 17 amino acids. CDR3 in amino acids: CASSSTLRQGEGYGYTF. In DNA form, the CDR3 reads TGTGCCAGCAGTTCCACCCTAAGACAGGGAGAGGGCTATGGCTACACCTTC.

The chain couples TRBV12-3 or TRBV12-4 to TRBJ1-1; D is ambiguous. V lost 8 bases, J lost 12 bases, and 13 bases lay in between. The CDR3 runs to 10 residues. For the CDR3, the DNA is TGTGCCAGCGGGCGGCTTGGAACTTTCTTT. Its translation: CASGRLGTFF.

V gene TRBV7-2 combines with J gene TRBJ1-1, with a weak D call TRBD1 (5 bases). CDR3 length: 15 residues. Deletions cut 5 bases from V and 2 bases from J, with 15 bases between. Per germline, CDR1 SGHTA and CDR2 FQGNSA. The CDR3 region is CASSNTGTVNTEAFF. In DNA, the CDR3 is TGTGCCAGCAGCAACACGGGGACGGTTAACACTGAAGCTTTCTTT. The entire variable domain, with the rest obtained from reference TRBV7-2 and TRBJ1-1, is as follows: GAGVSQSPSNKVTEKGKDVELRCDPISGHTALYWYRQSLGQGLEFLIYFQGNSAPDKSGLPSDRFSAERTGGSVSTLTIQRTQQEDSAVYLCASSNTGTVNTEAFFGQGTRLTVV.

The genes are TRBV28 and TRBJ2-1; no definite D call. This CDR3 region has 13 residues. V was trimmed by 2 bases and J by 6 bases, leaving 8 bases between them. Looked up from germline, CDR1 is MDHEN and CDR2 is SYDVKM. The CDR3 DNA sequence: TGTGCCAGCAGTTTAGAAAGTAGCAATGAGCAGTTCTTC. Translating it yields CASSLESSNEQFF.

The V and J genes are TRBV20-1 and TRBJ2-7; 8 bases fit TRBD1. The CDR3 extends over 15 amino acids. The J segment lost 5 bases and the V segment lost 3 bases, leaving 12 bases of the junction unmatched. CDR1 is DFQATT and CDR2 is SNEGSKA in the germline V gene (reference sequence). The CDR3 spells CSASPTGAGEDEQYF. As DNA, the CDR3 is TGCAGTGCTAGCCCGACAGGGGCAGGTGAGGACGAGCAGTACTTC.

This chain uses TRBV20-1 with TRBJ2-5; TRBD2 matches at 11 bases. Trimming at V came to 5 bases and at J to 5 bases, leaving 4 bases not matched to a gene. Looked up from germline, CDR1 is DFQATT and CDR2 is SNEGSKA (reference sequence). This CDR3 spans 13 amino acids. The chain's CDR3 is CSARTSGRETQYF. In DNA form, the CDR3 reads TGCAGTGCTCGGACTAGCGGGCGCGAGACCCAGTACTTC.

The V gene is TRBV20-1, the J gene TRBJ2-3; D unresolved. Germline-derived CDR1 and CDR2 are DFQATT and SNEGSKA (reference sequence). V was trimmed by 0 bases and J by 1 base, leaving 5 bases between them. The CDR3 has 13 amino acids. The CDR3 DNA reads as TGCAGTGCTAGAGATGAAGGCACAGATACGCAGTATTTT. It codes for CSARDEGTDTQYF.

The V and J genes are TRBV6-1 and TRBJ2-1; tentatively, D is TRBD1 (5 bases). Germline CDR1 and CDR2: MNHNS and SASEGT. This CDR3 comprises 13 residues. V was shortened by 7 bases and J by 5 bases, with 12 bases between the two germline ends. The CDR3 here is CASTPDSDNEQFF. The CDR3 bases are TGTGCCAGCACCCCAGACAGTGACAATGAGCAGTTCTTC.

CDR3 amino acids: CASSTPPDPETQYF. Here the CDR3 DNA reads TGTGCCAGCAGTACCCCACCGGACCCAGAGACCCAGTACTTC. The chain joins TRBV28 to TRBJ2-5; D is unresolved. Germline V gene lookup returns CDR1 MDHEN and CDR2 SYDVKM. The CDR3 contains 14 residues. V was pared by 5 bases and J by 4 bases, with 14 bases between.